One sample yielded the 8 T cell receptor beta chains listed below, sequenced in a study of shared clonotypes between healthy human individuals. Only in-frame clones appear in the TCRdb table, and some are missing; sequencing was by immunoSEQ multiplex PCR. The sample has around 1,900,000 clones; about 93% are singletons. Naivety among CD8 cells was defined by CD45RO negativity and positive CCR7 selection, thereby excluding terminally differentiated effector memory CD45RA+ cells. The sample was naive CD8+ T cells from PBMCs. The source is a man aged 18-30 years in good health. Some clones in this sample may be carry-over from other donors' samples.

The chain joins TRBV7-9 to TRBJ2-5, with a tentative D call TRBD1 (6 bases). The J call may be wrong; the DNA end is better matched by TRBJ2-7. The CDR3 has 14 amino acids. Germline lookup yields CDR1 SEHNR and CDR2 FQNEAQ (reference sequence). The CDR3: CASSFNRDPYEQYF. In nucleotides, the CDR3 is TGTGCCAGCAGCTTTAACAGGGACCCCTACGAGCAGTACTTC.

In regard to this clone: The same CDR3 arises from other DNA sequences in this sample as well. As DNA, the CDR3 is TGTGCCAGCAGTTTAGTATTAGGCAATCAGCCCCAGCATTTT. Its protein product is CASSLVLGNQPQHF. This rearrangement joins TRBV28 to TRBJ1-5; D unresolved. The CDR3 covers 14 residues. Trimming stripped 2 bases from V and 2 bases from J, with 7 bases between. Germline V gives CDR1 MDHEN, CDR2 SYDVKM.

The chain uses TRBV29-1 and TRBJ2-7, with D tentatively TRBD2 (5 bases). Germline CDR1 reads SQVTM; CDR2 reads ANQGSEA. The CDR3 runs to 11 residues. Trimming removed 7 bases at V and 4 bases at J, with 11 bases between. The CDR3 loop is CSAGIRYEQYF. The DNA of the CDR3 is TGCAGCGCCGGGATCCGATACGAGCAGTACTTC.

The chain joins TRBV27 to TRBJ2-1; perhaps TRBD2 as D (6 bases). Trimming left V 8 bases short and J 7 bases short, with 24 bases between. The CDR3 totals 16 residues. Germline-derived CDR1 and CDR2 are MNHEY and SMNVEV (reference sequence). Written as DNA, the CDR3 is TGTGCCAGCTCCCCTTGGGGGACTCCAGGGATTAATGAGCAGTTCTTC. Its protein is CASSPWGTPGINEQFF.

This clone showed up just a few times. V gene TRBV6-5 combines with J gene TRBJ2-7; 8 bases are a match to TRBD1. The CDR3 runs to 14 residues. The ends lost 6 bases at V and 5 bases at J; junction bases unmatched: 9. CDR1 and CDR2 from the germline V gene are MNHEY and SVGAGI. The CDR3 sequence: CASSPTGEIHEQYF. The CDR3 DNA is TGTGCCAGCAGCCCGACAGGGGAGATCCACGAGCAGTACTTC.

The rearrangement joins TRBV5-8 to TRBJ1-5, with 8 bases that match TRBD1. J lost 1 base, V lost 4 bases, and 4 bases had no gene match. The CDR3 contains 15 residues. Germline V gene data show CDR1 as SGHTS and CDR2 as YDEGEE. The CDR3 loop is CASSLGQASNQPQHF. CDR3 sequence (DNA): TGTGCCAGCAGCCTGGGACAGGCAAGCAATCAGCCCCAGCATTTT.

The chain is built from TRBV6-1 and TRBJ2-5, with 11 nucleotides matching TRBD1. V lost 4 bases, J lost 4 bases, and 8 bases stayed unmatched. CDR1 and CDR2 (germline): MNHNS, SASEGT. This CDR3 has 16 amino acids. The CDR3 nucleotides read TGTGCCAGCAGTGTACCATGGACAGGGGGCAGAGAGACCCAGTACTTC. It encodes CASSVPWTGGRETQYF.

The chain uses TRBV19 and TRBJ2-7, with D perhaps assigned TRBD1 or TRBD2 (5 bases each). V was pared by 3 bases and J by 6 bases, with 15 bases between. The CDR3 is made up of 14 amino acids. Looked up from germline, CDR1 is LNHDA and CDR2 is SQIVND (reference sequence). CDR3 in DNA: TGTGCCAGTAGTATCGTTGCGTCAGGGACCGAGCAGTACTTC. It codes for CASSIVASGTEQYF.